These 16 T cell receptor beta chains were all obtained from the same sample, sequenced in a study of tumor T cells in aggressive B-cell lymphoma. Measured with immunoSEQ multiplex PCR; TCRdb has only the in-frame clones, and not every one. Counted here are hundreds of clones, around 90% occurring once; the ten biggest clones make up 7% to 10%. Input material: tumor tissue. Receptors originate from an adult with diffuse large B cell lymphoma.

The rearrangement joins TRBV29-1 to TRBJ2-1; TRBD1 matches at 8 bases. Trimming took 7 bases from V and 8 from J; bases not matched to a gene: 4. CDR3 length: 11 residues. Germline V gene sequence: CDR1 SQVTM, CDR2 ANQGSEA. The CDR3 DNA reads TGCAGCGGTACGACAGGGGATGAGCAGTTCTTC. Residues: CSGTTGDEQFF.

The chain links TRBV7-9 to TRBJ2-4, with 7 bases matching TRBD1. Looked up from germline, CDR1 is SEHNR and CDR2 is FQNEAQ (reference sequence). Unmatched junction bases numbered 7, after V lost 4 bases and J lost 7 bases. The CDR3 runs to 14 residues. The CDR3 here is CASSSDRERNIQYF. CDR3 bases: TGTGCCAGCAGCTCTGACAGGGAACGGAACATTCAGTACTTC. The variable domain in full, completed from reference TRBV7-9 and TRBJ2-4, reads DTGVSQNPRHKITKRGQNVTFRCDPISEHNRLYWYRQTLGQGPEFLTYFQNEAQLEKSRLLSDRFSAERPKGSFSTLEIQRTEQGDSAMYLCASSSDRERNIQYFGAGTRLSVL.

To note about this clone: At one end the junction does not follow the germline gene, possibly because of a read error. The V and J genes are TRBV20-1 and TRBJ1-2; 7 bases are shared with TRBD1. This CDR3 is 11 amino acids long. Germline values: CDR1 DFQATT, CDR2 SNEGSKA (reference sequence). The CDR3 sequence is CSARGTTGNPF. The CDR3 nucleotides read TGCAGTGCCCGAGGGACGACAGGGAACCCCTTC.

V usage is TRBV29-1 and J usage is TRBJ1-1; no clear D gene. The CDR3 is 13 amino acids. Trimming pared 5 bases from V and 5 bases from J, leaving 15 bases between. Germline V CDR1 and CDR2: SQVTM, ANQGSEA. CDR3 DNA sequence: TGCAGCGTTCGGATCCCGGGAGGGACTGAAGCTTTCTTT. This codes for CSVRIPGGTEAFF.

The rearrangement uses TRBV5-6 and TRBJ2-3; tentatively, D is TRBD1 (5 bases). The germline V and J ends were trimmed by 2 bases and 6 bases, with 13 bases remaining between them. The CDR3 is 14 amino acids. The germline gives CDR1 SGHDT, CDR2 YYEEEE. CDR3 residues: CASSFKSKGDTQYF. The CDR3 nucleotides are TGTGCCAGCAGCTTTAAATCGAAGGGGGATACGCAGTATTTT.

This chain connects TRBV5-1 to TRBJ2-1, with a tentative D call TRBD1 (6 bases). V was cut by 7 bases and J by 5 bases, with 19 bases left in between. The V gene's germline CDR1 is SGHRS and CDR2 YFSETQ. The CDR3 has 15 amino acids. The CDR3 sequence: CASAERGRDNNEQFF. DNA of the CDR3: TGCGCCAGCGCTGAAAGGGGTAGGGACAACAATGAGCAGTTCTTC.

The rearrangement links TRBV19 to TRBJ2-1; 12 bases match TRBD2. This CDR3 contains 15 residues. The trim removed 9 bases at V and 6 bases at J, leaving 9 bases unmatched. Germline-derived CDR1 and CDR2 are LNHDA and SQIVND (reference sequence). CDR3 sequence reads: CASEKTSGRSNEQFF. The CDR3 region has the DNA TGTGCCAGCGAGAAAACTAGCGGGAGGTCCAATGAGCAGTTCTTC.

This chain uses TRBV9 with TRBJ2-1, with TRBD2 identical over 8 bases. CDR1 is SGDLS, CDR2 YYNGEE, per germline. The CDR3 covers 13 residues. V lost 5 bases, J lost 9 bases, and 7 bases stayed unmatched. CDR3: CASSRGGGGEQFF. In DNA, the CDR3 is TGTGCCAGCAGTCGGGGGGGAGGGGGTGAGCAGTTCTTC.

Here the CDR3 reads CASSMTSGRDTQYF. The CDR3 nucleotides read TGTGCCAGTAGTATGACTAGCGGGAGGGATACGCAGTATTTT. The chain recombines TRBV19 with TRBJ2-3, with TRBD2 identical over 13 bases. The CDR3 contains 14 residues. The V segment lost 3 bases and the J segment 6 bases; nucleotides outside the gene matches: 0. Germline V gene lookup returns CDR1 LNHDA and CDR2 SQIVND (reference sequence).

The V gene is TRBV4-3, the J gene TRBJ2-2; D might be TRBD1 (6 bases). The CDR3 runs 19 residues. The V gene's germline CDR1 is LGHNA and CDR2 YSLEER. V gave up 4 bases and J gave up 0 bases, with 21 bases separating them. The CDR3 DNA is TGCGCCAGCAGCCCATCCCCATTGGACAGACACGCGAACACCGGGGAGCTGTTTTTT. As protein: CASSPSPLDRHANTGELFF.

This clone appeared a few times. V is TRBV9 and J is TRBJ2-1; 11 bases line up with TRBD2. Germline V gives CDR1 SGDLS, CDR2 YYNGEE. There are 16 residues in the CDR3. The V segment lost 3 bases and the J segment 0 bases; nucleotides outside the gene matches: 2. CDR3 in amino acids: CASSGLAGSSYNEQFF. The DNA for the CDR3 is TGTGCCAGCAGCGGACTAGCGGGGTCCTCCTACAATGAGCAGTTCTTC.

The chain combines TRBV11-2 with TRBJ2-5; perhaps TRBD1 as D (5 bases). Germline CDR1 SGHAT, CDR2 FQNNGV. The germline V and J ends were trimmed by 2 bases and 2 bases, with 9 bases remaining between them. The CDR3 totals 14 residues. The CDR3 DNA follows: TGTGCCAGCAGCTTATTTGCAGGGCAAGAGACCCAGTACTTC. It is translated as CASSLFAGQETQYF.

This chain joins TRBV30 and TRBJ2-2; D is undetermined. With 0 bases removed from V and 4 bases from J, the gap between germline ends came to 6 bases. CDR3 length: 13 residues. Germline CDR1 GTSNPN, CDR2 SVGIG (reference sequence). The CDR3 DNA sequence: TGTGCCTGGAGTGTATATCCCACCGGGGAGCTGTTTTTT. Its protein product is CAWSVYPTGELFF.

In its sample, this clone was seen once. The junction departs from germline at one end; a sequencing error may be responsible. The rearrangement uses TRBV6-1 and TRBJ2-2; D possibly corresponds to TRBD1 (5 bases). Germline V lookup: CDR1 MNHNS, CDR2 SASEGT. The CDR3 totals 13 residues. Written as DNA, the CDR3 is TGTGCTAGCAGGCAAGGGGTTTCCGGGGAGCTGTTTTTT. It specifies CASRQGVSGELFF.

This clone was picked up one time. The rearrangement links TRBV5-5 to TRBJ1-2; TRBD1 is a possible D gene (5 bases). Germline assignment: CDR1 SGHKS and CDR2 YYEKEE (reference sequence). V lost 0 bases, J lost 4 bases, and 7 bases lay in between. This CDR3 is built from 13 residues. CDR3 sequence: CASSLAGIYGYTF. CDR3 coding DNA: TGTGCCAGCAGCTTGGCAGGGATCTATGGCTACACCTTC.

The gene calls are TRBV5-1 and TRBJ2-7; TRBD2 agrees at 12 bases. The ends lost 3 bases at V and 4 bases at J; junction bases unmatched: 11. The CDR3 sequence is 17 residues long. CDR1 is SGHRS, CDR2 YFSETQ, per germline. The CDR3 DNA sequence: TGCGCCAGCAGCTCACTAGCGGGAGGCCTCCTCGGGTACGAGCAGTACTTC. Its protein is CASSSLAGGLLGYEQYF.